A selection of T cell receptor beta chains follows, all from one sample in a study of neoadjuvant anti-PD-1 for oral cavity cancer. Profiled with immunoSEQ multiplex PCR; TCRdb holds only in-frame clones, not every one. Of approximately 13,000 clones in the sample, about two thirds were seen once. The specimen was PBMCs, collected after nivolumab (anti-PD-1) treatment. The receptors were sampled from a person aged 35-79 years with oral cavity squamous cell carcinoma. Each CDR3 is given with its conserved first and last residue. A D gene is named only where the DNA matches it firmly. Rows give clone size only sometimes, using once, few, many, or a class for an expanded clone.

size	D	V	J	DNA	CDR3
NA	NA	TRBV10-3	TRBJ1-2	TGTGCCATCAGTGACGGGGCCAGGGAAGGATATGGCTACACCTTC	CAISDGAREGYGYTF
few	NA	TRBV7-8	TRBJ1-1	TGTGCCAGCAGCTTAAACGTACAGGCCGGTACTGAAGCTTTCTTT	CASSLNVQAGTEAFF
NA	TRBD1	TRBV7-9	TRBJ2-1	TGTGCCAGCAGGACAGGGCGGGAGCAGTTCTTC	CASRTGREQFF
NA	TRBD1	TRBV2	TRBJ1-2	TGTGCCAGCAGCGGGACAGGTCTTTCGGACTATGGCTACACCTTC	CASSGTGLSDYGYTF
NA	NA	TRBV5-1	TRBJ1-3	TGCGCCAGCACCTTGGGAGGGGCTGGAAACACCATATATTTT	CASTLGGAGNTIYF
NA	TRBD1	TRBV5-4	TRBJ2-7	TGTGCCAGCAGCTTGGCCAACCTACAGGGGGTAAGGACCTACGAGCAGTACTTC	CASSLANLQGVRTYEQYF
few	NA	TRBV6-1	TRBJ1-3	TGTGCCAGCAGTGAAACTTCCAGGGCTGGAAACACCATATATTTT	CASSETSRAGNTIYF
NA	TRBD1	TRBV6-1	TRBJ1-5	TGTGCCAGCAGGACAGGGTTTATGAGCAATCAGCCCCAGCATTTT	CASRTGFMSNQPQHF
NA	TRBD2	TRBV15	TRBJ2-3	TGTGCCACCAGCAGAGCTCCGACGACTAGCGGGAGAGCAGATACGCAGTATTTT	CATSRAPTTSGRADTQYF
NA	NA	TRBV27	TRBJ2-7	TGTGCCAGCACAACCGGGGGTCACGAGCAGTACTTC	CASTTGGHEQYF
NA	TRBD1	TRBV2	TRBJ2-2	TGTGCCAGCAGTGGGCGGGACAGGCGGAACACCGGGGAGCTGTTTTTT	CASSGRDRRNTGELFF
NA	TRBD2	TRBV2	TRBJ2-2	TGTGCCAGCAGTCCCCTAGCGGGAGGGGCGGGCACCGGGGAGCTGTTTTTT	CASSPLAGGAGTGELFF
NA	TRBD1	TRBV27	TRBJ1-5	TGTGCCAGCAGGAAGGGACAGGAGTTAAATCAGCCCCAGCATTTT	CASRKGQELNQPQHF
NA	NA	TRBV19	TRBJ1-4	TGTGCCAGTAGGGAGGGGACGGCGACTAATGAAAAACTGTTTTTT	CASREGTATNEKLFF
NA	NA	TRBV5-8	TRBJ2-2	TGTGCCAGCAGCTTTGGGGGAAACACCGGGGAGCTGTTTTTT	CASSFGGNTGELFF
few	NA	TRBV5-1	TRBJ2-2	TGCGCCAGCTGCCCTGCGGCGAACACCGGGGAGCTGTTTTTT	CASCPAANTGELFF
NA	TRBD1	TRBV5-1	TRBJ2-7	TGCGCCAGCAGCTGGGGACAGGGGTCCGCCGAGCAGTACTTC	CASSWGQGSAEQYF
NA	NA	TRBV9	TRBJ2-1	TGTGCCAGCAGCGTAGGACTCGCGACCTACAATGAGCAGTTCTTC	CASSVGLATYNEQFF
once	NA	TRBV6-5	TRBJ2-5	TGTGCCAGCAGTTACTCGAGCCCTTTGGAGACCCAGTACTTC	CASSYSSPLETQYF